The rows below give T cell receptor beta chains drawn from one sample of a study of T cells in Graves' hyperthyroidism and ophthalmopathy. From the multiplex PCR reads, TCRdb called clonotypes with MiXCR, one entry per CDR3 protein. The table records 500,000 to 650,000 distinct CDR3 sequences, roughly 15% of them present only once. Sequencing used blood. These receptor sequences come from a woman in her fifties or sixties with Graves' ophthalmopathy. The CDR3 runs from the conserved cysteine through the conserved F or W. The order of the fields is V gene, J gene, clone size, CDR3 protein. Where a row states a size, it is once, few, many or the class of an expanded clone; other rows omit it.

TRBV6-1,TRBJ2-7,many,CASSSPWGPTHEQYF
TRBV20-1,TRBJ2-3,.,CSARTSVLTDTQYF
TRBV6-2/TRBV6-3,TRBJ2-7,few,CASSYPARLAGDGLGSYEQYF
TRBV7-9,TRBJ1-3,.,CASSLYRVNPSSGNTIYF
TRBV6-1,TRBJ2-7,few,CASRVTSGFDEQYF
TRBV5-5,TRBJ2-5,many,CASSLGGFGETQYF
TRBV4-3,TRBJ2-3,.,CASSQELAGGLEDTQYF
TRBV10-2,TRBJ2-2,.,CASITGTENTGELFF
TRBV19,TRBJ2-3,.,CASSILTSTSGIGKDTQYF
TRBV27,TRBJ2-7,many,CASSLRAGPAYEQYF
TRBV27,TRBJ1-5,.,CASSSQYSNQPQHF
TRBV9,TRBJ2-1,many,CASSVSGRTVDEQFF
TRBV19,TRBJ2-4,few,CASSPGQTPNIQYF
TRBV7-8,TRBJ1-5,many,CASSLERGQPQHF
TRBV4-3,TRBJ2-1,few,CASSQTGTSANEQFF